This is a list of T cell receptor beta chains from one sample in a study of cytomegalovirus exposure and HLA in healthy donors. Method: immunoSEQ multiplex PCR; TCRdb's copy keeps in-frame clones and lacks some. The data show some 110,000 clones, 77% seen once. Sample: PBMCs. All receptors come from a woman in her forties in good health and CMV-seropositive. Both conserved end residues are part of each CDR3. A D gene is named only where the DNA matches it firmly. Clone size is shown for a subset of rows, as once, few, many or a class of expanded clone.

j_call d_call v_call clone_size cdr3_nt cdr3_aa
TRBJ2-5 NA TRBV2 few TGTGCCAGCAGTGATCAGGGAGAGACCCAGTACTTC CASSDQGETQYF
TRBJ2-4 TRBD2 TRBV5-1 NA TGCGCCAGCAGCAAACCGGGACTAGCGGGAGACAAAAACATTCAGTACTTC CASSKPGLAGDKNIQYF
TRBJ1-5 NA TRBV19 NA TGTGCCAGTAGCGGAGACAGGTACAATCAGCCCCAGCATTTT CASSGDRYNQPQHF
TRBJ2-5 NA TRBV5-4 NA TGTGCCAGCAGCGGGACTTCCCAAGAGACCCAGTACTTC CASSGTSQETQYF
TRBJ1-2 NA TRBV2 NA TGTGCCAGCAGCGACGACGAGGGCTTCTATGGCTACACCTTC CASSDDEGFYGYTF
TRBJ2-3 TRBD1 TRBV5-8 few TGTGCCAGCAGCCTCGGTGGACAGGGAAGCACAGATACGCAGTATTTT CASSLGGQGSTDTQYF
TRBJ2-7 TRBD1 TRBV5-1 NA TGCGCCAGCAGCTTCTTCCAGGGTACAGGGGAGATATTGGAATCCTACGAGCAGTACTTC CASSFFQGTGEILESYEQYF
TRBJ2-7 NA TRBV5-6 once TGTGCCAGCAGCTTGGGTTGGGGGCCGGGGTACGAGCAGTACTTC CASSLGWGPGYEQYF
TRBJ1-2 TRBD1 TRBV18 NA TGTGCCAGCTCAATGGGACAGATCTATGGCTACACCTTC CASSMGQIYGYTF
TRBJ2-7 TRBD2 TRBV5-1 NA TGCGCCAGCAGCCGGACCGGGCGGGAGCTCGAGCAGTACTTC CASSRTGRELEQYF
TRBJ2-2 TRBD2 TRBV6-4 NA TGTGCCAGCAGAGCGGGGATGGACGCCGGGGAGCTGTTTTTT CASRAGMDAGELFF
TRBJ2-2 NA TRBV4-1 NA TGCGCCAGCAGATCGACACCTATCACCGGGGAGCTGTTTTTT CASRSTPITGELFF
TRBJ1-2 NA TRBV13 NA TGTGCCAGCAGCTTCCGGGGTTCTTTTAACTATGGCTACACCTTC CASSFRGSFNYGYTF
TRBJ2-7 TRBD2 TRBV4-1 few TGCGCCAGCAGCCAAGCCCGCGCTAGCGGGACAGATTACGAGCAGTACTTC CASSQARASGTDYEQYF
TRBJ1-5 TRBD1 TRBV4-1 NA TGCGCCAGCAGCCATGACCGGGACAGGGGAGCTAATCAGCCCCAGCATTTT CASSHDRDRGANQPQHF
TRBJ1-6 NA TRBV10-3 NA TGTGCCATCAGTGGAACAGAAATTAATTCACCCCTCCACTTT CAISGTEINSPLHF
TRBJ2-6 NA TRBV5-4 NA TGTGCCAGCAGCCACACAGGGACGGCCAACGTCCTGACTTTC CASSHTGTANVLTF
TRBJ2-4 NA TRBV6-1 NA TGTGCCAGCAGCGCTCGACTGGCGGACACAAACATTCAGTACTTC CASSARLADTNIQYF
TRBJ2-7 NA TRBV5-1 NA TGCGCCAGCAGCTTGGACATTCACTCCTACGAGCAGTACTTC CASSLDIHSYEQYF
TRBJ1-3 TRBD1 TRBV18 NA TGTGCCAGCTCACCATACGGACAGGTCTCTGGAAACACCATATATTTT CASSPYGQVSGNTIYF
TRBJ1-1 TRBD1 TRBV7-2 few TGTGCCAGCAGCGCCTACAGGGGGCAGGACACTGAAGCTTTCTTT CASSAYRGQDTEAFF
TRBJ2-1 TRBD1 TRBV7-9 NA TGTGCCAGCAGCTTAGGAAATGCAGGGGGCAATGAGCAGTTCTTC CASSLGNAGGNEQFF
TRBJ2-1 TRBD2 TRBV2 few TGTGCCAGCAGTGGGGCCAGACTAGCGGACAATGAGCAGTTCTTC CASSGARLADNEQFF
TRBJ1-3 TRBD1 TRBV6-1 once TGTGCCAGCAGGCAGGGGGCTGGAAACACCATATATTTT CASRQGAGNTIYF
TRBJ2-2 TRBD2 TRBV4-1 NA TGCGCCAGCAGCCTAGCGGGGGAAAACACCGGGGAGCTGTTTTTT CASSLAGENTGELFF
TRBJ2-1 TRBD2 TRBV27 NA TGTGCCAGCAGTCCACCGGGACTAGCTGTTGAGCAGTTCTTC CASSPPGLAVEQFF
TRBJ1-1 TRBD1 TRBV2 NA TGTGCCAGCATTAGGCAGGGGGGAGGTACTGAAGCTTTCTTT CASIRQGGGTEAFF
TRBJ2-7 NA TRBV28 NA TGTGCCAGCAGCATTCGGGGCTACGAGCAGTACTTC CASSIRGYEQYF
TRBJ2-1 NA TRBV19 once TGTGCCAGTAGTCCCGGTAGCTACAATGAGCAGTTCTTC CASSPGSYNEQFF
TRBJ1-5 TRBD1 TRBV5-1 NA TGCGCCAGCGCCCCCTGGACAGGGGACAATCAGCCCCAGCATTTT CASAPWTGDNQPQHF